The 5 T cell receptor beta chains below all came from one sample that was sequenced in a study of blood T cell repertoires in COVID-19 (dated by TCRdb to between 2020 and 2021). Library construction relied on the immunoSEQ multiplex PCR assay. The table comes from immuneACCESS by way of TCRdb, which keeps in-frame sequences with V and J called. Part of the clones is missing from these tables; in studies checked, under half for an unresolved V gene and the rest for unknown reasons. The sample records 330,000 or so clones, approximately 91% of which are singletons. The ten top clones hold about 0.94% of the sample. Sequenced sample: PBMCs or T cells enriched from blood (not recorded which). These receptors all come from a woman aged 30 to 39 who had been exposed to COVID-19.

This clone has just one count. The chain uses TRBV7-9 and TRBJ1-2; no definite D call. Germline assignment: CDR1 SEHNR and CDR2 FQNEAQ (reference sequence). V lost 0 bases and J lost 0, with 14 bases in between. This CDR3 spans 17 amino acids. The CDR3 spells CASSLARIGPANYGYTF. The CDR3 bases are TGTGCCAGCAGCTTAGCCAGGATCGGCCCCGCTAACTATGGCTACACCTTC.

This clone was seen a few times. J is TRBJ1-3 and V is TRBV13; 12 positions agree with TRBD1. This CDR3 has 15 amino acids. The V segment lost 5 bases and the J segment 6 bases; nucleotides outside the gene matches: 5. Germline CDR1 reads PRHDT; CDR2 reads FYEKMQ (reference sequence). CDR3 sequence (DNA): TGTGCCAGCAGCCAGGGACAGGGGGCGGAAAACACCATATATTTT. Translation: CASSQGQGAENTIYF.

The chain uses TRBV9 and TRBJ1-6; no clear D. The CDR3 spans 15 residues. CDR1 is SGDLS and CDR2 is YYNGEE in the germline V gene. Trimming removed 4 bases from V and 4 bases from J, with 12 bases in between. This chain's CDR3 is CASSNGGPYNSPLHF. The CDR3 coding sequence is TGTGCCAGCAGCAATGGTGGGCCTTATAATTCACCCCTCCACTTT.

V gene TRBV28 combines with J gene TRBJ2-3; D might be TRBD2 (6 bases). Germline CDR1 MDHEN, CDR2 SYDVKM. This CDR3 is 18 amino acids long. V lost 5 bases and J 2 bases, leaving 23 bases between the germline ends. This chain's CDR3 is CASSPSGVGGRHTDTQYF. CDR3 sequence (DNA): TGTGCCAGCAGTCCCTCAGGAGTTGGGGGGAGGCACACAGATACGCAGTATTTT.

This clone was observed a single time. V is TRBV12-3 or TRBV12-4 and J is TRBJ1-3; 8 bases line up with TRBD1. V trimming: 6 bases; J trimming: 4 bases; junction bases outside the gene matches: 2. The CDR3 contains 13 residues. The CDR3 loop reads CASRQGEGNTIYF. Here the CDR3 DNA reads TGTGCCAGCAGACAGGGGGAAGGAAACACCATATATTTT.